Detailed here is one TCR beta chain. How the authors handled the data: Amplified reference gene primers provided the basis for estimating nucleated cell counts. The protocol was immunoSEQ multiplex PCR, while the TCRdb copy is restricted to in-frame clones and leaves out a portion. V, J and clone size are taken as reported in that table, and D and trimming were inferred from the DNA itself. There are more than 35,000 clones in the sample; approximately 70% occur only once, and around 5.9% lies in the top ten. This record belongs to a study of blood T cell repertoires in COVID-19. Study at large: COVID-19 samples collected from the United States, Italy and Spain covered acute and convalescent phases.

Deletions cut 3 bases from V and 10 bases from J, with 18 bases between. The CDR3 consists of 13 residues. The germline V gene has CDR1 SQVTM and CDR2 ANQGSEA. Input material: peripheral blood. The V and J genes are TRBV29-1 and TRBJ1-1; possibly TRBD1 for D (5 bases). The receptor's source is an elderly man with acute or convalescent COVID-19. The CDR3 loop is CSVEVLYRGGAFF. CDR3 coding DNA: TGCAGCGTTGAGGTCTTGTATAGGGGAGGAGCTTTCTTT. The full variable domain, rest sourced from reference TRBV29-1 and TRBJ1-1, is SAVISQKPSRDICQRGTSLTIQCQVDSQVTMMFWYRQQPGQSLTLIATANQGSEATYESGFVIDKFPISRPNLTFSTLTVSNMSPEDSSIYLCSVEVLYRGGAFFGQGTRLTVV.